Shown below are 31 T cell receptor beta chains from a single sample sequenced in a study of blood T cells in healthy people across ages. The second PCR ran roughly 6 to 11 cycles with a sample-barcoded 5' primer and J-beta primers. Using its own MiXCR run on the 5' RACE reads, TCRdb lists one record per CDR3 protein. This sample has about 930,000 distinct CDR3 sequences, with about 27% found just once. The same data also contributed to another study, on T cells of mothers and their children.

The sequenced material came from blood. These receptors originate from a woman aged 40 to 50 in good health.

The J gene is TRBJ1-2, the V gene TRBV20-1, with 8 bases lining up with TRBD1. The CDR3 runs to 15 residues. Trimming removed 0 bases from V and 8 bases from J; junction bases left unmatched: 11. CDR1 and CDR2 from the germline V gene are DFQATT and SNEGSKA (reference sequence). In DNA form, the CDR3 reads TGCAGTGCTAGAGATGGGGCCAGGGGGCAGGGAGGCTACACCTTC. The encoded protein is CSARDGARGQGGYTF.

V gene TRBV7-2 combines with J gene TRBJ1-1; D unclear. V gave up 1 base and J gave up 0 bases, with 9 bases separating them. Looked up from germline, CDR1 is SGHTA and CDR2 is FQGNSA. The CDR3 extends over 15 amino acids. CDR3 residues: CASSLEGTMNTEAFF. In DNA, the CDR3 is TGTGCCAGCAGCTTAGAGGGAACCATGAACACTGAAGCTTTCTTT.

This chain joins TRBV18 and TRBJ2-1; 9 bases are a match to TRBD1. The J segment lost 5 bases and the V segment lost 4 bases, leaving 6 bases of the junction unmatched. The germline CDR1 and CDR2 sequences are KGHSH and LQKENI. The CDR3 is 15 residues long. The DNA for the CDR3 is TGTGCCAGCTCACAACGGACAGGGGTTAACAATGAGCAGTTCTTC. Protein: CASSQRTGVNNEQFF.

The table lists this clonotype with many counts. The V and J genes are TRBV6-1 and TRBJ2-7, with a weak D call TRBD1 (5 bases). Trimming stripped 8 bases from V and 4 bases from J, with 27 bases between. Germline V gene data show CDR1 as MNHNS and CDR2 as SASEGT. The CDR3 runs to 17 residues. CDR3 loop: CASGRSIVGPSKYEQYF. DNA of the CDR3: TGTGCCAGCGGTCGATCGATCGTGGGGCCATCTAAATACGAGCAGTACTTC.

This clonotype was recorded a few times. The chain carries TRBV7-2 and TRBJ2-4, with a weak D call TRBD2 (7 bases). Germline V gene sequence: CDR1 SGHTA, CDR2 FQGNSA. CDR3 length: 17 residues. V lost 5 bases and J 5 bases, leaving 22 bases between the germline ends. In DNA, the CDR3 is TGTGCCAGCAGCCCGGGCCTAGGGGGGGCGCCCGAAAACATTCAGTACTTC. It translates to CASSPGLGGAPENIQYF.

The chain uses TRBV5-1 and TRBJ2-1, with a possible D match to TRBD2 (6 bases). The CDR3 totals 15 residues. The ends were cut back, 0 bases at V and 5 bases at J, with 12 bases in the middle. The germline V gene encodes CDR1 SGHRS and CDR2 YFSETQ. CDR3 in DNA: TGCGCCAGCAGCTTGGGCGGGGTCGAACACAATGAGCAGTTCTTC. This translates into CASSLGGVEHNEQFF.

On this clonotype: A much larger clone differs by one base, so this may be a read error. The CDR3 loop is CSVVWASGESSYNEQYF. The CDR3 region has the DNA TGCAGCGTTGTCTGGGCTAGCGGGGAGAGCTCCTACAATGAGCAGTACTTC. The chain links TRBV29-1 to TRBJ2-1; the match to TRBD2 covers 9 bases. Gene TRBJ2-7 matches the end of the DNA better, so the J call may be wrong. The CDR3 runs to 17 residues. Germline-derived CDR1 and CDR2 are SQVTM and ANQGSEA.

This clonotype appeared a single time. Being one base from a much bigger clone, this may be a read error. This chain joins TRBV7-2 and TRBJ2-4; 10 bases are shared with TRBD2. The CDR3 is 18 residues long. CDR1 is SGHTA and CDR2 is FQGNSA in the germline V gene. V shed 2 bases, J shed 2 bases, and the junction held 9 bases outside the gene matches. The CDR3 DNA reads as TGTGCCAGCAGCTTATTCCTAGCGGGGGCCCCAACCAAAAACATTCAGTACTTC. It codes for CASSLFLAGAPTKNIQYF.

The CDR3 spells CASSLGTRNQPQHF. The CDR3 DNA follows: TGTGCCAGCAGCTTGGGGACACGAAATCAGCCCCAGCATTTT. The chain couples TRBV5-5 to TRBJ1-5, with D possibly TRBD1 on 5 matching bases. CDR1 is SGHKS and CDR2 is YYEKEE in the germline V gene (reference sequence). The CDR3 has 14 residues. V was trimmed by 0 bases and J by 4 bases, leaving 8 bases between them.

There are many counts of this clonotype. V is TRBV27 and J is TRBJ2-7; 9 nucleotides match TRBD1. The V segment lost 3 bases and the J segment 2 bases; nucleotides outside the gene matches: 8. The CDR3 extends over 16 amino acids. CDR1 is MNHEY and CDR2 is SMNVEV in the germline V gene (reference sequence). CDR3 protein: CASSLTPRTGAYEQYF. The CDR3 DNA is TGTGCCAGCAGTTTGACGCCCCGGACAGGGGCCTACGAGCAGTACTTC.

In this sample, this clonotype turned up a few times. The rearrangement uses TRBV29-1 and TRBJ2-1; 9 positions agree with TRBD1. V shed 0 bases, J shed 5 bases, and the junction held 8 bases outside the gene matches. The CDR3 is 16 residues long. The V gene's germline CDR1 is SQVTM and CDR2 ANQGSEA. CDR3 sequence reads: CSVEDLTGGGHNEQFF. In DNA, the CDR3 is TGCAGCGTTGAAGACTTAACAGGGGGCGGCCACAATGAGCAGTTCTTC.

This clonotype showed up many times. This sequence joins TRBV4-1 and TRBJ2-7; maybe TRBD2 (5 bases). Trimming removed 2 bases at V and 2 bases at J, with 16 bases between. This CDR3 is built from 16 residues. In germline, CDR1 is MGHRA, CDR2 YSYEKL. The CDR3 reads CASSQPLIRGTYEQYF. CDR3 nucleotide sequence: TGCGCCAGCAGCCAACCCTTGATCCGGGGTACCTACGAGCAGTACTTC.

This clonotype has more than one count but fewer than ten. This chain connects TRBV4-1 to TRBJ2-1, with D unclear. CDR1 and CDR2 (germline): MGHRA, YSYEKL. The CDR3 runs to 14 residues. Trimming stripped 0 bases from V and 4 bases from J, with 7 bases between. The CDR3 DNA sequence: TGCGCCAGCAGCCAAGATGCCCCTTACAATGAGCAGTTCTTC. Its protein product is CASSQDAPYNEQFF.

This clonotype was seen only a few times. This chain links TRBV6-5 with TRBJ1-2, with TRBD1 identical over 9 bases. J was trimmed by 3 bases and V by 7 bases; bases with no gene match: 9. The CDR3 runs to 15 residues. Per the germline V gene, CDR1 is MNHEY and CDR2 is SVGAGI. CDR3 protein: CASKTGGTGYYGYTF. In nucleotides, the CDR3 is TGTGCCAGCAAGACGGGTGGGACAGGGTACTATGGCTACACCTTC.

At least ten counts were recorded for this clonotype. This chain links TRBV6-5 with TRBJ1-6; D not resolved. Looked up from germline, CDR1 is MNHEY and CDR2 is SVGAGI. The ends were cut back, 2 bases at V and 6 bases at J, with 2 bases in the middle. The CDR3 runs 12 residues. The CDR3 bases are TGTGCCAGCAGTTACATTAATTCACCCCTCCACTTT. Amino acids: CASSYINSPLHF.

The chain combines TRBV6-5 with TRBJ2-3; D may be TRBD2 (6 bases). V was shortened by 5 bases and J by 6 bases, with 9 bases between the two germline ends. There are 12 residues in the CDR3. Germline V gene sequence: CDR1 MNHEY, CDR2 SVGAGI. This CDR3 is CASSTRGDTQYF. CDR3 DNA sequence: TGTGCCAGCAGTACGCGGGGTGATACGCAGTATTTT.

The chain is built from TRBV18 and TRBJ1-4; D not resolved. Trimming took 3 bases from V and 0 from J, leaving 8 bases between them. CDR3 length: 15 amino acids. Germline loops: CDR1 KGHSH, CDR2 LQKENI. The CDR3 sequence: CASSPGFATNEKLFF. The CDR3 DNA reads TGTGCCAGCTCACCCGGGTTTGCAACTAATGAAAAACTGTTTTTT. Together with reference TRBV18 and TRBJ1-4, the CDR3 gives the full variable domain: NAGVMQNPRHLVRRRGQEARLRCSPMKGHSHVYWYRQLPEEGLKFMVYLQKENIIDESGMPKERFSAEFPKEGPSILRIQQVVRGDSAAYFCASSPGFATNEKLFFGSGTQLSVL.

This clonotype was counted a few times. The gene calls are TRBV7-6 and TRBJ2-3, with unresolved D. Trimming cost V 2 bases and J 1 base, with 4 bases left between them. The CDR3 sequence is 13 residues long. Germline V lookup: CDR1 SGHVS, CDR2 FNYEAQ. In nucleotides, the CDR3 is TGTGCCAGCAGCTTATATGGCACAGATACGCAGTATTTT. It translates to CASSLYGTDTQYF.

This clonotype has more than one count but fewer than ten. The V and J genes are TRBV7-2 and TRBJ1-1; no firm D call. The CDR3 loop spans 14 amino acids. With 2 bases removed from V and 1 base from J, the gap between germline ends came to 8 bases. The germline CDR1 and CDR2 sequences are SGHTA and FQGNSA. In DNA form, the CDR3 reads TGTGCCAGCAGCTTAAATCCCAAGAACACTGAAGCTTTCTTT. Residues: CASSLNPKNTEAFF.

A word on this clonotype: A much larger clone sits a single nucleotide away, making a read error possible. The CDR3 does not close with the conserved phenylalanine or tryptophan, likely indicating a read error. The rearrangement uses TRBV2 and TRBJ2-1; no definite D call. Germline values: CDR1 SNHLY, CDR2 FYNNEI. The CDR3 contains 13 residues. The V end was cut by 3 bases, the J end by 5 bases, with 8 bases between. The CDR3 nucleotides are TGTGCCAGCAGTGAGGTAGTAAACAATGAGCAGTTCATC. It codes for CASSEVVNNEQFI.

This clonotype appeared a few times. This rearrangement joins TRBV6-2 or TRBV6-3 to TRBJ2-4; 10 bases are a match to TRBD2. The DNA end favors TRBJ2-7, so the J call may be wrong. This CDR3 has 15 amino acids. Germline CDR1 MNHEY, CDR2 SVGEGT. CDR3 sequence reads: CASSSRAGGPHEQYF. DNA for the CDR3: TGTGCCAGCAGTTCTCGAGCGGGGGGGCCGCACGAGCAGTACTTC.

This rearrangement joins TRBV6-2 or TRBV6-3 to TRBJ1-5; D gene unclear. This CDR3 is built from 12 residues. The germline CDR1 and CDR2 sequences are MNHEY and SVGEGT. Trimming pared 10 bases from V and 2 bases from J, leaving 9 bases between. The CDR3 coding sequence is TGTGCCACAGAGACGGGCAATCAGCCCCAGCATTTT. Translated, it gives CATETGNQPQHF.

The chain combines TRBV4-3 with TRBJ2-5; TRBD2 agrees at 9 bases. The CDR3 is 15 amino acids. Germline V gene data show CDR1 as LGHNA and CDR2 as YSLEER. The V gene end was trimmed by 4 bases and the J gene end by 9 bases; junction bases not matched to a gene: 12. CDR3 DNA: TGCGCCAGCAGCCGGGGGTCTAGCGGGGTAGACTCCCAGTACTTC. It encodes CASSRGSSGVDSQYF.

This clonotype came up many times. The rearrangement links TRBV14 to TRBJ2-1; D possibly corresponds to TRBD1 (7 bases). This CDR3 contains 15 residues. The V gene's germline CDR1 is SGHDN and CDR2 FVKESK. Trimming took 5 bases from V and 4 from J, leaving 15 bases between them. The CDR3 DNA reads TGTGCCAGCAGCAACCGACAGGGACTTTACAATGAGCAGTTCTTC. This sequence encodes CASSNRQGLYNEQFF.

This sequence joins TRBV5-1 and TRBJ1-5, with TRBD1 as a possible D gene (5 bases). Trimming removed 2 bases from V and 1 base from J, with 10 bases in between. CDR1 and CDR2 (germline): SGHRS, YFSETQ. The CDR3 contains 15 residues. The CDR3 coding sequence is TGCGCCAGCAGCTTTTCCAGGGCGAGCAATCAGCCCCAGCATTTT. This codes for CASSFSRASNQPQHF. The full variable domain, in which reference TRBV5-1 and TRBJ1-5 provide the parts outside the CDR3, is KAGVTQTPRYLIKTRGQQVTLSCSPISGHRSVSWYQQTPGQGLQFLFEYFSETQRNKGNFPGRFSGRQFSNSRSEMNVSTLELGDSALYLCASSFSRASNQPQHFGDGTRLSIL.

This clonotype has just a few counts. The genes are TRBV7-2 and TRBJ2-7, with a weak D call TRBD1 (6 bases). V lost 5 bases and J lost 2, with 19 bases in between. Germline assignment: CDR1 SGHTA and CDR2 FQGNSA. The CDR3 length is 16 residues. CDR3 loop: CASSPHPGDPTYEQYF. The CDR3 DNA reads as TGTGCCAGCAGCCCCCACCCAGGGGACCCCACCTACGAGCAGTACTTC.

At least ten counts were recorded for this clonotype. The V call is TRBV27, the J call TRBJ2-7; 10 bases are shared with TRBD1. J lost 4 bases, V lost 4 bases, and 7 bases had no gene match. CDR1 is MNHEY and CDR2 is SMNVEV in the germline V gene (reference sequence). CDR3 length: 15 residues. In nucleotides, the CDR3 is TGTGCCAGCAGTTCCCCGACAGGGGGCGGGTACGAGCAGTACTTC. Encoded protein: CASSSPTGGGYEQYF.

This clonotype was found a few times. CDR3 bases: TGTGCCAGCAGTGGAAAGGGGGGAGAGACCCAGTACTTC. It translates to CASSGKGGETQYF. V and J are TRBV6-1 and TRBJ2-5, with D tentatively TRBD1 or TRBD2 (6 bases each). V was cut by 4 bases and J by 4 bases, with 10 bases left in between. The CDR3 is made up of 13 amino acids. The germline gives CDR1 MNHNS, CDR2 SASEGT.

This clonotype was counted once. The junction shows a germline mismatch at one end, possibly a read error. The chain recombines TRBV27 with TRBJ2-3, with unresolved D. CDR3 length: 12 amino acids. Looked up from germline, CDR1 is MNHEY and CDR2 is SMNVEV (reference sequence). CDR3 sequence: CTSRTGTDTQYF. The DNA for the CDR3 is TGTACCAGCCGGACCGGGACAGATACGCAGTATTTT.

Turning to this clonotype: A much larger clone differs by one base, so this may be a read error. This chain connects TRBV29-1 to TRBJ2-7, with D possibly TRBD1 on 6 matching bases. The germline gives CDR1 SQVTM, CDR2 ANQGSEA. The V and J ends lost 2 bases and 5 bases respectively, with 10 bases between them. CDR3 length: 12 amino acids. The CDR3 region is CSVETGRHEQYF. CDR3 DNA sequence: TGCAGCGTTGAAACAGGGCGACACGAGCAGTACTTC.

The chain employs TRBV12-3 or TRBV12-4 and TRBJ2-3; 7 nucleotides agree with TRBD2. The CDR3 length is 14 residues. V was clipped by 4 bases and J by 6 bases; unmatched bases: 7. CDR3 DNA: TGTGCCAGCAGTTCTAGCGGTCTCGGGGATACGCAGTATTTT. This sequence encodes CASSSSGLGDTQYF.